One and the same sample provided the 17 T cell receptor beta chains below, sequenced in a study of shared clonotypes between healthy human individuals. Generated by immunoSEQ multiplex PCR, the TCRdb table keeps only in-frame clones and is missing some. This table holds approximately 1,500,000 clones, more than 95% found once. The sample taken for sequencing was naive CD4+ T cells sorted from blood. The sample's subset: CD45RA+ positively selected. Source of these receptors: a man between 25 and 39 years old in good health.

The chain is built from TRBV28 and TRBJ1-5, with a weak D call TRBD1 (5 bases). In germline, CDR1 is MDHEN, CDR2 SYDVKM. V was pared by 9 bases and J by 2 bases, with 11 bases between. This CDR3 has 13 amino acids. The CDR3: CASQGFRNQPQHF. The CDR3 region has the DNA TGTGCCAGTCAGGGATTTCGCAATCAGCCCCAGCATTTT.

The CDR3 here is CASSQGTRSSYEFF. CDR3 bases: TGCGCCAGCAGCCAAGGGACTAGATCCTCATACGAGTTCTTC. This chain links TRBV4-1 with TRBJ2-1; TRBD2 aligns across 7 bases. Germline V gives CDR1 MGHRA, CDR2 YSYEKL. With 1 base clipped from V and 14 bases from J, the junction kept 11 bases outside the gene matches. The CDR3 sequence is 14 residues long.

This sequence joins TRBV5-1 and TRBJ2-7; TRBD2 matches at 10 bases. This CDR3 spans 15 amino acids. Germline V gene sequence: CDR1 SGHRS, CDR2 YFSETQ. Trimming at V came to 4 bases and at J to 0 bases, leaving 4 bases not matched to a gene. As DNA, the CDR3 is TGCGCCAGCAGCGCCCGGACTAGCGGCTCCTACGAGCAGTACTTC. It specifies CASSARTSGSYEQYF.

The V call is TRBV5-1, the J call TRBJ2-1; D unclear. The CDR3 extends over 14 amino acids. Germline assignment: CDR1 SGHRS and CDR2 YFSETQ. Trimming pared 0 bases from V and 5 bases from J, leaving 9 bases between. The DNA of the CDR3 is TGCGCCAGCAGCTTGGTGTCTGCAAACAATGAGCAGTTCTTC. This sequence encodes CASSLVSANNEQFF.

The gene calls are TRBV15 and TRBJ2-7; 8 bases are shared with TRBD1. The CDR3 runs 15 residues. V was pared by 4 bases and J by 3 bases, with 8 bases of the junction left unmatched. CDR1 and CDR2 (germline): LNHNV, YYDKDF (reference sequence). The CDR3 DNA is TGTGCCACCAGCACTCTTCGGACAGGGCTCTACGAGCAGTACTTC. It yields the protein CATSTLRTGLYEQYF.

The chain is built from TRBV19 and TRBJ2-5; 8 bases line up with TRBD2. V dropped 3 bases and J dropped 1; count of bases not matched to a gene: 13. CDR1 and CDR2 (germline): LNHDA, SQIVND (reference sequence). The CDR3 has 18 residues. The DNA for the CDR3 is TGTGCCAGTAGTATTTCGGGGGGGCGGTCGGGACGCCAAGAGACCCAGTACTTC. It specifies CASSISGGRSGRQETQYF.

For this clone: Other DNA sequences of this sample code for an identical CDR3. This chain links TRBV10-3 with TRBJ2-3; D gene uncertain. The V end lost 4 bases, the J end lost 6 bases, and 5 bases lay between the germline ends. This CDR3 is 11 amino acids long. CDR1 ENHRY and CDR2 SYGVKD come from the germline V gene. The CDR3 reads CAISVGDTQYF. The CDR3 nucleotides read TGTGCCATCAGTGTAGGGGATACGCAGTATTTT.

The genes are TRBV27 and TRBJ2-5; 13 bases are shared with TRBD2. After removal of 6 bases from V and 0 bases from J, the junction contained 1 base not matched to a gene. Germline assignment: CDR1 MNHEY and CDR2 SMNVEV (reference sequence). The CDR3 covers 15 residues. CDR3 sequence (DNA): TGTGCCAGCAGCACTAGCGGGAGGGACCAAGAGACCCAGTACTTC. Its protein is CASSTSGRDQETQYF.

The gene calls are TRBV30 and TRBJ2-5; 7 positions match TRBD1. Germline V gene data show CDR1 as GTSNPN and CDR2 as SVGIG (reference sequence). The V segment lost 1 base and the J segment 4 bases; nucleotides outside the gene matches: 9. The CDR3 is 15 amino acids. The CDR3 here is CAWSATGWRRETQYF. CDR3 sequence (DNA): TGTGCCTGGAGTGCGACAGGGTGGCGGCGAGAGACCCAGTACTTC.

This sequence joins TRBV25-1 and TRBJ2-7, with 10 bases lining up with TRBD2. This CDR3 is 13 amino acids long. Per germline, CDR1 MGHDK and CDR2 SYGVNS. The J segment lost 5 bases and the V segment lost 6 bases, leaving 4 bases of the junction unmatched. CDR3 amino acids: CASRASGSHEQYF. The CDR3 DNA reads TGTGCCAGCAGGGCTAGCGGGAGCCACGAGCAGTACTTC.

J is TRBJ2-3 and V is TRBV11-2; TRBD2 matches 13 bases. Germline V CDR1 and CDR2: SGHAT, FQNNGV. The V segment lost 6 bases and the J segment 0 bases; nucleotides outside the gene matches: 6. The length of the CDR3 is 17 residues. The CDR3 DNA sequence: TGTGCCAGCAGGGGACTAGCGGGGACTAGTAGCACAGATACGCAGTATTTT. This translates into CASRGLAGTSSTDTQYF.

The chain combines TRBV9 with TRBJ1-2; D is unresolved. Germline loops: CDR1 SGDLS, CDR2 YYNGEE. The length of the CDR3 is 14 residues. V was clipped by 5 bases and J by 3 bases, with 14 bases between them. CDR3 DNA: TGTGCCAGCAGACCTGGGGAGTCTGACTATGGCTACACCTTC. This translates into CASRPGESDYGYTF.

This clone was picked up a small number of times. The sample carries other DNA sequences with the same CDR3. The chain is built from TRBV5-1 and TRBJ1-1, with unresolved D. V was pared by 0 bases and J by 0 bases, with 3 bases between. CDR1 is SGHRS, CDR2 YFSETQ, per germline. CDR3 length equals 13 residues. The CDR3 region is CASSLEVNTEAFF. CDR3 bases: TGCGCCAGCAGCTTGGAAGTGAACACTGAAGCTTTCTTT.

CDR3 sequence (DNA): TGTGCCACCGCAGGGGGTCTCTCCTACAATGAGCAGTTCTTC. As protein: CATAGGLSYNEQFF. V and J are TRBV6-1 and TRBJ2-1, with 7 nucleotides matching TRBD1. This CDR3 has 14 residues. From germline, CDR1 is MNHNS and CDR2 SASEGT. The V segment lost 10 bases and the J segment 0 bases; nucleotides outside the gene matches: 6.

In its sample, this clone was seen once. The J gene is TRBJ2-1, the V gene TRBV5-1, with 8 nucleotides matching TRBD2. The CDR3 consists of 17 residues. Germline-derived CDR1 and CDR2 are SGHRS and YFSETQ. J lost 3 bases, V lost 2 bases, and 10 bases had no gene match. The CDR3 DNA sequence: TGCGCCAGCAGCTTTGGTCTAGCGGGCAGTGACTACAATGAGCAGTTCTTC. As protein: CASSFGLAGSDYNEQFF.

The CDR3 is CASRPQLDYGYTF. For the CDR3, the DNA is TGTGCCAGCAGACCACAATTGGACTATGGCTACACCTTC. J is TRBJ1-2 and V is TRBV6-5; D gene ambiguous. V was cut by 6 bases and J by 3 bases, with 11 bases left in between. The CDR3 is made up of 13 amino acids. Looked up from germline, CDR1 is MNHEY and CDR2 is SVGAGI.

This clone showed up just once. The rearrangement links TRBV7-3 to TRBJ1-2, with D possibly being TRBD1 (5 bases). The CDR3 covers 13 residues. The V end was cut by 2 bases, the J end by 8 bases, with 12 bases between. The germline V gene encodes CDR1 SGHTA and CDR2 FQGTGA. In DNA, the CDR3 is TGTGCCAGCAGCTTATTAGGGGACCTCGGCTACACCTTC. The encoded protein is CASSLLGDLGYTF.